This T cell receptor (beta chain) was documented in a study of blood T cell repertoires in COVID-19. Seattle's enrolled individuals joined amid active infection and were then monitored longitudinally. This clone was seen many times. Study processing details: Using reference gene primer amplification, nucleated cell counts were estimated. Profiling relied on immunoSEQ multiplex PCR, and the TCRdb table lists in-frame clones only, not all of them. The V and J calls and clone size are taken from that table; D and trimming were inferred from the DNA. Of hundreds of thousands of clones listed, roughly nine tenths are singletons. Germline loops: CDR1 SEHNR, CDR2 FQNEAQ (reference sequence). This CDR3 has 15 residues. Trimming took 5 bases from V and 6 from J, leaving 17 bases between them.

This clonotype was obtained from a man aged 18 to 30 with COVID-19, enrolled during active disease. The rearrangement links TRBV7-9 to TRBJ2-1; D is unclear. Sequenced material: peripheral blood. The CDR3: CASSRDSRGGNEQFF. The CDR3 DNA sequence: TGTGCCAGCAGCCGTGACTCCAGAGGTGGCAATGAGCAGTTCTTC.